The next 25 T cell receptor beta chains were all read from a single sample in a study of cytomegalovirus exposure and HLA in healthy donors. The PCR used 60 Vbeta and 13 Jbeta primers. TCRdb's table, derived via immunoSEQ multiplex PCR, lists solely in-frame clones and lacks some. The data contain about 160,000 clones, about 75% of them seen just once; the ten biggest clones take up approximately 4.4%. The sample comprised PBMCs. The receptors shown here come from a man in his late teens or twenties in good health and CMV-seropositive.

V and J are TRBV7-9 and TRBJ2-2; D might be TRBD2 (6 bases). Germline CDR1 and CDR2: SEHNR and FQNEAQ (reference sequence). Trimming shortened V by 3 bases and J by 5 bases, and 10 bases separated the two germline ends. The CDR3 is 14 amino acids. Here the CDR3 DNA reads TGTGCCAGCAGCTTTTCGGGAGTAACCGGGGAGCTGTTTTTT. This translates into CASSFSGVTGELFF.

The table lists this clone with a few counts. Here the CDR3 reads CASSLAGGVETQYF. In DNA form, the CDR3 reads TGCGCCAGCAGCTTGGCCGGGGGGGTCGAGACCCAGTACTTC. V is TRBV5-1 and J is TRBJ2-5, with 8 bases fitting TRBD2. Germline CDR1 and CDR2: SGHRS and YFSETQ. V shed 0 bases and J 5 bases; nucleotides not matched to a gene: 3. CDR3 length: 14 amino acids.

This chain uses TRBV7-3 with TRBJ1-1; D may be TRBD1 (6 bases). This CDR3 region has 14 residues. Per germline, CDR1 SGHTA and CDR2 FQGTGA. V was trimmed by 5 bases and J by 4 bases, leaving 14 bases between them. The CDR3 DNA follows: TGTGCCAGCAGCCCAAGGGGGAGAACCACTGAAGCTTTCTTT. This codes for CASSPRGRTTEAFF. Full variable domain (missing parts from reference TRBV7-3 and TRBJ1-1): GAGVSQTPSNKVTEKGKYVELRCDPISGHTALYWYRQSLGQGPEFLIYFQGTGAADDSGLPNDRFFAVRPEGSVSTLKIQRTERGDSAVYLCASSPRGRTTEAFFGQGTRLTVV.

This clone was recorded at least ten times. The chain couples TRBV2 to TRBJ2-1; D unclear. The germline gives CDR1 SNHLY, CDR2 FYNNEI. The V gene lost 7 bases and the J gene lost 5 bases, with 6 bases spanning the gap. The CDR3 covers 11 residues. Written as DNA, the CDR3 is TGTGCCAGCACTAGAAACAATGAGCAGTTCTTC. This encodes CASTRNNEQFF.

This chain links TRBV7-8 with TRBJ2-7, with TRBD2 matching 9 bases. The CDR3 totals 15 residues. Trimming at V came to 7 bases and at J to 3 bases, leaving 10 bases not matched to a gene. Looked up from germline, CDR1 is SGHVS and CDR2 is FQNEAQ. The CDR3 sequence: CASTQLAGAGYEQYV. DNA for the CDR3: TGTGCCAGCACCCAATTAGCGGGAGCGGGCTACGAGCAGTACGTC.

The CDR3 nucleotides read TGTGCCAGCAGCGACCCTAAGGGGCTTTATGGCTACACCTTC. Translating gives CASSDPKGLYGYTF. The chain links TRBV7-9 to TRBJ1-2; D perhaps matches TRBD1 (5 bases). Trimming shortened V by 5 bases and J by 5 bases, and 15 bases separated the two germline ends. From germline, CDR1 is SEHNR and CDR2 FQNEAQ (reference sequence). This CDR3 region has 14 residues. The full variable domain, its missing parts supplied by reference TRBV7-9 and TRBJ1-2, is DTGVSQNPRHKITKRGQNVTFRCDPISEHNRLYWYRQTLGQGPEFLTYFQNEAQLEKSRLLSDRFSAERPKGSFSTLEIQRTEQGDSAMYLCASSDPKGLYGYTFGSGTRLTVV.

The genes are TRBV5-4 and TRBJ2-2; a weak D match, TRBD2 (5 bases). Looked up from germline, CDR1 is SGHNT and CDR2 is YYREEE (reference sequence). V gave up 0 bases and J gave up 6 bases, with 9 bases separating them. The CDR3 totals 14 residues. Written as DNA, the CDR3 is TGTGCCAGCAGCTTGGGGGCGGGCCCCGGGGAGCTGTTTTTT. It encodes CASSLGAGPGELFF.

This chain joins TRBV5-6 and TRBJ1-2; D not certain. Trimming removed 4 bases from V and 5 bases from J, with 9 bases in between. Germline CDR1 is SGHDT and CDR2 is YYEEEE. The length of the CDR3 is 12 residues. The CDR3 protein is CASSGSRYGYTF. The CDR3 nucleotides read TGTGCCAGCAGCGGGTCGAGGTATGGCTACACCTTC.

This chain connects TRBV6-1 to TRBJ2-5, with TRBD1 as a possible D gene (6 bases). Trimming shortened V by 1 base and J by 7 bases, and 7 bases separated the two germline ends. This CDR3 has 12 amino acids. Germline lookup yields CDR1 MNHNS and CDR2 SASEGT. The CDR3 spells CASSEVGGTQYF. In DNA, the CDR3 is TGTGCCAGCAGTGAAGTAGGGGGGACCCAGTACTTC.

This clone was observed a handful of times. V gene TRBV10-2 combines with J gene TRBJ1-2; D is perhaps TRBD1 (6 bases). V was shortened by 2 bases and J by 6 bases, with 16 bases between the two germline ends. Germline V gene sequence: CDR1 WSHSY, CDR2 SAAADI. The CDR3 covers 15 residues. This CDR3 is CASSEGYRVPDGYTF. The CDR3 bases are TGCGCCAGCAGTGAGGGCTACAGGGTCCCCGATGGCTACACCTTC.

J is TRBJ2-7 and V is TRBV28; D ambiguous. Germline values: CDR1 MDHEN, CDR2 SYDVKM. The V gene lost 3 bases and the J gene lost 2 bases, with 8 bases spanning the gap. The CDR3 covers 13 residues. Written as DNA, the CDR3 is TGTGCCAGCAGTTTTAGCAATACCTACGAGCAGTACGTC. It is translated as CASSFSNTYEQYV.

This rearrangement joins TRBV2 to TRBJ1-3, with D unresolved. The length of the CDR3 is 12 residues. Germline lookup yields CDR1 SNHLY and CDR2 FYNNEI. Trimming left V 2 bases short and J 6 bases short, with 5 bases between. This CDR3 reads CASSEWANTIYF. The CDR3 DNA follows: TGTGCCAGCAGTGAATGGGCAAACACCATATATTTT.

The rearrangement joins TRBV5-4 to TRBJ1-1; D perhaps matches TRBD1 (5 bases). The germline V gene has CDR1 SGHNT and CDR2 YYREEE (reference sequence). The CDR3 is made up of 15 amino acids. In DNA, the CDR3 is TGTGCGATCAAAGCCACGGGGGGATGGAACACTGAAGCTTTCTTT. It yields the protein CAIKATGGWNTEAFF.

V gene TRBV9 combines with J gene TRBJ1-2, with D perhaps matching TRBD1 (6 bases). V lost 3 bases and J 6 bases, leaving 15 bases between the germline ends. The CDR3 extends over 14 amino acids. Germline V gives CDR1 SGDLS, CDR2 YYNGEE. In nucleotides, the CDR3 is TGTGCCAGCAGCGGTACCGGGACATGGAATGGCTACACCTTC. It yields the protein CASSGTGTWNGYTF. The whole variable domain, remainder taken from reference TRBV9 and TRBJ1-2, is DSGVTQTPKHLITATGQRVTLRCSPRSGDLSVYWYQQSLDQGLQFLIQYYNGEERAKGNILERFSAQQFPDLHSELNLSSLELGDSALYFCASSGTGTWNGYTFGSGTRLTVV.

The rearrangement joins TRBV19 to TRBJ2-1, with TRBD2 matching 9 bases. CDR3 length equals 16 residues. CDR1 and CDR2 from the germline V gene are LNHDA and SQIVND (reference sequence). Trimming removed 6 bases from V and 7 bases from J; junction bases left unmatched: 13. CDR3 amino acids: CASSLNVGTSRNEQFF. For the CDR3, the DNA is TGTGCCAGTAGCCTTAATGTCGGGACTAGCAGGAATGAGCAGTTCTTC.

The chain has TRBV4-2 and TRBJ2-5; 10 bases match TRBD1. Trimming cost V 4 bases and J 2 bases; bases outside gene matches: 4. The CDR3 length is 15 residues. Germline values: CDR1 LGHNA, CDR2 YNFKEQ. The CDR3, as DNA: TGTGCCAGCAGCCGGGACAGGGGCCGTCAAGAGACCCAGTACTTC. This sequence encodes CASSRDRGRQETQYF.

V is TRBV7-9 and J is TRBJ2-1, with TRBD2 identical over 8 bases. Germline loops: CDR1 SEHNR, CDR2 FQNEAQ (reference sequence). V trimming: 0 bases; J trimming: 2 bases; junction bases outside the gene matches: 6. The CDR3 length is 17 residues. CDR3 coding DNA: TGTGCCAGCAGCTTAGCCCCTACGGGACTAGCCTACAATGAGCAGTTCTTC. Translation: CASSLAPTGLAYNEQFF.

This chain uses TRBV27 with TRBJ1-5, with a tentative D call TRBD1 (5 bases). V lost 5 bases, J lost 4 bases, and 12 bases lay in between. The CDR3 totals 14 residues. Per germline, CDR1 MNHEY and CDR2 SMNVEV (reference sequence). CDR3 residues: CASSPRGGNQPQHF. The CDR3, as DNA: TGTGCCAGCAGTCCCCGGGGGGGGAATCAGCCCCAGCATTTT.

The chain combines TRBV7-6 with TRBJ1-2; unclear D gene. The CDR3 has 13 amino acids. The V and J ends lost 4 bases and 8 bases respectively, with 14 bases between them. Per germline, CDR1 SGHVS and CDR2 FNYEAQ. CDR3 residues: CASSSPGLRGYTF. In DNA, the CDR3 is TGTGCCAGCAGCTCCCCCGGACTAAGGGGCTACACCTTC.

The J gene is TRBJ2-7, the V gene TRBV6-5; 9 bases align to TRBD2. V lost 5 bases and J lost 2; bases outside the gene matches: 4. The CDR3 runs to 14 residues. Germline assignment: CDR1 MNHEY and CDR2 SVGAGI. The CDR3 DNA sequence: TGTGCCAGCAGTCAGACTAGCGGAGCCTACGAGCAGTACGTC. Its protein product is CASSQTSGAYEQYV.

This clone has more than one count but fewer than ten. The chain links TRBV12-1 to TRBJ2-1; TRBD2 is the table's D call and was not checked against the DNA. TRBV12-1 is annotated as a pseudogene. This CDR3 region has 15 residues. The CDR3 DNA reads as TGTGCCAGCAGCTGGGCGACTAGGGACTCTAATGAGCAGTTCTTC. The encoded protein is CASSWATRDSNEQFF.

The rearrangement uses TRBV12-5 and TRBJ2-5; 11 positions agree with TRBD1. V lost 6 bases to trimming and J lost 5 bases; unmatched junction nucleotides: 5. Looked up from germline, CDR1 is LGHNT and CDR2 is FRNRAP. The CDR3 totals 14 residues. In DNA, the CDR3 is TGTGCTAGTGGCAGGGACAGGGGGTCGGAGACCCAGTACTTC. Its protein is CASGRDRGSETQYF.

This clone came up a few times. The genes are TRBV5-1 and TRBJ2-3; 8 nucleotides agree with TRBD2. J gave up 6 bases and V 5 bases, and 5 bases lay outside the gene matches. The CDR3 contains 13 residues. Germline V gives CDR1 SGHRS, CDR2 YFSETQ. This chain's CDR3 is CASSLAGTDTQYF. In DNA form, the CDR3 reads TGCGCCAGCAGTTTAGCGGGAACGGATACGCAGTATTTT.

The chain has TRBV5-6 and TRBJ2-3; possibly TRBD1 for D (5 bases). This CDR3 spans 16 amino acids. The germline V and J ends were trimmed by 0 bases and 0 bases, with 11 bases remaining between them. Germline CDR1 and CDR2: SGHDT and YYEEEE. CDR3 coding DNA: TGTGCCAGCAGCTTGGGGGTAGGGGCTAGCACAGATACGCAGTATTTT. Translated: CASSLGVGASTDTQYF.

This clone showed up just once. V gene TRBV28 combines with J gene TRBJ2-7; 7 nucleotides align to TRBD1. The V and J ends lost 2 bases and 6 bases, in that order; junction bases with no gene match: 16. The CDR3 has 17 residues. Germline CDR1 reads MDHEN; CDR2 reads SYDVKM. Written as DNA, the CDR3 is TGTGCCAGCAGTTTACCAAGACAGGGTCTCCGATTACCCGAGCAGTACGTC. Protein product: CASSLPRQGLRLPEQYV.